These 30 T cell receptor beta chains came from one sample sequenced in a study. TCRdb passed the 5' RACE reads through MiXCR, listing each CDR3 protein once. Altogether roughly 23,000 distinct CDR3 sequences are present, around 30% being singletons, with the ten largest covering roughly 2.4%. Sequencing used tumor-infiltrating naive CD4+ T cells sorted from the breast tumor. This sample's subset: naive CD4+ T cells, CD4+CD45RA+CD25-. The receptor source for this set is a female donor with breast cancer.

This clonotype was counted at least ten times. The gene calls are TRBV12-3 or TRBV12-4 and TRBJ2-1; the D is unclear. Trimming took off 5 bases at V and 0 bases at J, with 14 bases between the two ends. There are 16 residues in the CDR3. In DNA, the CDR3 is TGTGCCAGCAGTCCCCGCGTTTGGAGCTCCTACAATGAGCAGTTCTTC. Residues: CASSPRVWSSYNEQFF.

This clonotype appeared a few times. The rearrangement joins TRBV5-5 to TRBJ1-2, with D possibly TRBD1 on 6 matching bases. Germline V lookup: CDR1 SGHKS, CDR2 YYEKEE (reference sequence). CDR3 size: 13 residues. Trimming took off 6 bases at V and 6 bases at J, with 15 bases between the two ends. The CDR3 DNA is TGTGCCAGCACAGACAGGTTCGGAAATGGCTACACCTTC. This sequence encodes CASTDRFGNGYTF.

The chain has TRBV12-3 or TRBV12-4 and TRBJ2-3; D not resolved. The V gene lost 6 bases and the J gene lost 7 bases, with 11 bases spanning the gap. The CDR3 is 12 residues long. The CDR3 spells CASSQTRHTQYF. For the CDR3, the DNA is TGTGCCAGCAGCCAAACGCGCCATACGCAGTATTTT.

This sequence joins TRBV24-1 and TRBJ2-2; 7 nucleotides match TRBD1. The CDR3 runs to 15 residues. Trimming removed 5 bases from V and 4 bases from J; junction bases left unmatched: 6. Germline V gene lookup returns CDR1 KGHDR and CDR2 SFDVKD. DNA for the CDR3: TGTGCCACCAGTGGACCGGGACAGCTCACCGGGGAGCTGTTTTTT. Amino acids: CATSGPGQLTGELFF.

The chain couples TRBV15 to TRBJ2-1; D may be TRBD2 (7 bases). Germline loops: CDR1 LNHNV, CDR2 YYDKDF (reference sequence). Trimming shortened V by 0 bases and J by 1 base, and 13 bases separated the two germline ends. The CDR3 consists of 17 residues. CDR3 coding DNA: TGTGCCACCAGCAGAGACTTAGGGGGACTATCCTACAATGAGCAGTTCTTC. Amino acids: CATSRDLGGLSYNEQFF. Full variable domain (remainder filled in from reference TRBV15 and TRBJ2-1): DAMVIQNPRYQVTQFGKPVTLSCSQTLNHNVMYWYQQKSSQAPKLLFHYYDKDFNNEADTPDNFQSRRPNTSFCFLDIRSPGLGDTAMYLCATSRDLGGLSYNEQFFGPGTRLTVL.

Judged by abundance, this clonotype is medium-sized. The chain joins TRBV6-5 to TRBJ2-4; 8 bases agree with TRBD1. V trimming: 5 bases; J trimming: 9 bases; junction bases outside the gene matches: 6. Germline CDR1 is MNHEY and CDR2 is SVGAGI. The CDR3 is 13 amino acids. CDR3 protein: CASSGGQVPIQYF. CDR3 DNA sequence: TGTGCCAGCAGTGGGGGACAGGTTCCCATTCAGTACTTC.

This clonotype is categorized as medium-sized. This rearrangement joins TRBV20-1 to TRBJ2-7, with D possibly TRBD1 on 6 matching bases. Trimming stripped 3 bases from V and 3 bases from J, with 9 bases between. Per germline, CDR1 DFQATT and CDR2 SNEGSKA (reference sequence). CDR3 size: 12 residues. CDR3 residues: CSARDSLYEQYF. CDR3 bases: TGCAGTGCTAGGGACAGCCTCTACGAGCAGTACTTC.

In this sample, this clonotype turned up a few times. V gene TRBV12-3 or TRBV12-4 combines with J gene TRBJ2-7; a possible D gene is TRBD2 (5 bases). V dropped 3 bases and J dropped 4 bases, with 7 bases sitting between them. The CDR3 runs 12 residues. The CDR3 nucleotides are TGTGCCAGCAGTTTTCGGGGTTACGAGCAGTACTTC. Translated, it gives CASSFRGYEQYF.

V is TRBV25-1 and J is TRBJ2-3, with TRBD2 identical over 9 bases. The CDR3 covers 16 residues. CDR1 is MGHDK and CDR2 is SYGVNS in the germline V gene. V shed 2 bases, J shed 4 bases, and the junction held 7 bases outside the gene matches. The CDR3 sequence is CASSEVGAGGADTQYF. The CDR3, as DNA: TGTGCCAGCAGTGAAGTCGGCGCGGGAGGGGCAGATACGCAGTATTTT.

As DNA, the CDR3 is TGTGCTAGTGGTTTGAAGGTTCTTGGAGCGCTAGGGGTAAGCTACGAGCAGTACTTC. Its protein product is CASGLKVLGALGVSYEQYF. The rearrangement uses TRBV12-5 and TRBJ2-7, with D perhaps TRBD1 (5 bases). CDR1 and CDR2 from the germline V gene are LGHNT and FRNRAP. CDR3 length: 19 amino acids. The V gene lost 2 bases and the J gene lost 3 bases, with 26 bases spanning the gap.

This clonotype is labeled medium-sized (0.01 to 0.1%). This chain links TRBV7-6 with TRBJ2-7, with D unresolved. The V gene lost 1 base and the J gene lost 1 base, with 5 bases spanning the gap. CDR1 SGHVS and CDR2 FNYEAQ come from the germline V gene. The CDR3 loop spans 13 amino acids. CDR3 residues: CASSLGRSYEQYF. In DNA, the CDR3 is TGTGCCAGCAGCTTAGGCAGATCCTACGAGCAGTACTTC.

This chain links TRBV5-1 with TRBJ2-7; 7 bases align to TRBD1. Germline V lookup: CDR1 SGHRS, CDR2 YFSETQ. The CDR3 contains 15 residues. J lost 7 bases, V lost 0 bases, and 10 bases had no gene match. This CDR3 reads CASSLGGTASGEQYF. DNA for the CDR3: TGCGCCAGCAGCTTGGGAGGGACAGCCTCGGGGGAGCAGTACTTC.

The chain is built from TRBV12-3 or TRBV12-4 and TRBJ1-5; D is perhaps TRBD1 (6 bases). V was cut by 6 bases and J by 3 bases, with 12 bases left in between. The CDR3 loop spans 14 amino acids. CDR3 DNA sequence: TGTGCCAGCAGCCTAACAGGGACCAATCAGCCCCAGCATTTT. Translating gives CASSLTGTNQPQHF.

The V and J genes are TRBV4-1 and TRBJ1-2; possible D gene TRBD1, 5 bases. CDR1 is MGHRA, CDR2 YSYEKL, per germline. CDR3 length equals 15 residues. V lost 0 bases and J 7 bases, leaving 15 bases between the germline ends. CDR3 sequence (DNA): TGCGCCAGCAGCCAAGATCCTGCGGGACTAGGTGGCTACACCTTC. Protein: CASSQDPAGLGGYTF.

This clonotype has only a few counts. CDR3 loop: CSASLLARTSYNEQFF. The CDR3 nucleotides read TGCAGTGCTAGCTTACTAGCCCGGACCTCCTACAATGAGCAGTTCTTC. This sequence joins TRBV20-1 and TRBJ2-1; D might be TRBD2 (6 bases). Trimming took off 3 bases at V and 0 bases at J, with 15 bases between the two ends. The CDR3 contains 16 residues. CDR1 is DFQATT, CDR2 SNEGSKA, per germline (reference sequence).

A remark on this clonotype: One base away lies a much larger clone, so this may be a sequencing read error. V gene TRBV7-3 combines with J gene TRBJ1-1; no clear D. V gave up 4 bases and J gave up 2 bases, with 8 bases separating them. The CDR3 totals 13 residues. The V gene's germline CDR1 is SGHTA and CDR2 FQGTGA. The CDR3 loop is CASSSQSNTEAFF. The CDR3 DNA reads TGTGCCAGCAGCTCCCAGAGTAACACTGAAGCTTTCTTT.

This clonotype was seen at least ten times. The chain uses TRBV20-1 and TRBJ2-4, with 7 positions matching TRBD2. Germline CDR1 is DFQATT and CDR2 is SNEGSKA (reference sequence). The CDR3 consists of 14 residues. J lost 9 bases, V lost 5 bases, and 13 bases had no gene match. CDR3 amino acids: CSAQLTSRIGIQYF. The CDR3 DNA follows: TGCAGTGCTCAACTGACTAGCAGGATTGGCATTCAGTACTTC.

This clonotype was seen many times. The chain combines TRBV13 with TRBJ2-7; D may match TRBD1 or TRBD2 (6 bases each). The CDR3 is made up of 13 amino acids. Germline assignment: CDR1 PRHDT and CDR2 FYEKMQ (reference sequence). V was trimmed by 5 bases and J by 4 bases, leaving 12 bases between them. The CDR3 nucleotides are TGTGCCAGCAGCCGACAGGAGGGATACGAGCAGTACTTC. It specifies CASSRQEGYEQYF.

This clonotype was observed at least ten times. The chain has TRBV12-3 or TRBV12-4 and TRBJ2-1; 8 nucleotides agree with TRBD2. The CDR3 totals 15 residues. The V segment lost 6 bases and the J segment 5 bases; nucleotides outside the gene matches: 9. The CDR3 DNA reads TGTGCCAGCAGCCCTCGACTAGCGTCGAACAATGAGCAGTTCTTC. Protein product: CASSPRLASNNEQFF.

The sample holds many counts of this clonotype. The V and J genes are TRBV18 and TRBJ2-2; no clear D gene. Germline V gives CDR1 KGHSH, CDR2 LQKENI. V lost 0 bases to trimming and J lost 5 bases, with 10 bases between them. The CDR3 loop spans 15 amino acids. The CDR3 loop is CASSPPGWDTGELFF. The CDR3 coding sequence is TGTGCCAGCTCACCACCAGGGTGGGATACCGGGGAGCTGTTTTTT.

This clonotype counts as medium-sized (0.01 to 0.1%). The V call is TRBV5-1, the J call TRBJ1-2; 12 bases are a match to TRBD1. Germline assignment: CDR1 SGHRS and CDR2 YFSETQ. There are 16 residues in the CDR3. V lost 3 bases and J lost 6; bases outside the gene matches: 9. The CDR3, as DNA: TGCGCCAGCAGCTCATACCGGGACAGGGGGCGAAATGGCTACACCTTC. It is translated as CASSSYRDRGRNGYTF.

About this clonotype itself: The junction does not match germline at one end; this may be a read error. V gene TRBV5-1 combines with J gene TRBJ2-1; D is undetermined. Germline loops: CDR1 SGHRS, CDR2 YFSETQ. The CDR3 is 13 residues long. The CDR3: CVSSRQRANEQFF. The CDR3 coding sequence is TGCGTCAGCAGTCGGCAGCGCGCGAATGAGCAGTTCTTC.

The J gene is TRBJ2-1, the V gene TRBV15, with 7 bases lining up with TRBD1. With 0 bases clipped from V and 5 bases from J, the junction kept 4 bases outside the gene matches. The CDR3 loop spans 15 amino acids. Germline V gene sequence: CDR1 LNHNV, CDR2 YYDKDF (reference sequence). Written as DNA, the CDR3 is TGTGCCACCAGCAGAGATGCGCAGGGGGACAATGAGCAGTTCTTC. This encodes CATSRDAQGDNEQFF.

This chain connects TRBV6-5 to TRBJ1-1; D gene ambiguous. CDR1 MNHEY and CDR2 SVGAGI come from the germline V gene. Trimming removed 0 bases from V and 0 bases from J, with 11 bases in between. The length of the CDR3 is 16 residues. The CDR3 region has the DNA TGTGCCAGCAGTTACTCGATCCGACACCTGAACACTGAAGCTTTCTTT. It encodes CASSYSIRHLNTEAFF.

The CDR3 reads CASSYRGGTYNEQFF. The CDR3 DNA reads TGTGCCAGCAGTTACAGGGGCGGGACCTACAATGAGCAGTTCTTC. J is TRBJ2-1 and V is TRBV6-5, with D perhaps matching TRBD2 (6 bases). V was cut by 2 bases and J by 2 bases, with 10 bases left in between. The CDR3 contains 15 residues. CDR1 and CDR2 (germline): MNHEY, SVGAGI.

A remark on this clonotype: A read error is possible here, since a much larger clone lies one base away. The rearrangement uses TRBV28 and TRBJ1-4; D is unresolved. With 8 bases removed from V and 4 bases from J, the gap between germline ends came to 17 bases. CDR1 MDHEN and CDR2 SYDVKM come from the germline V gene. This CDR3 region has 15 residues. The chain's CDR3 is CASGTERANNEKLFF. The CDR3, as DNA: TGTGCCAGCGGTACTGAGAGGGCAAATAATGAAAAACTGTTTTTT.

This clonotype turned up a few times. Written as DNA, the CDR3 is TGCAGCGCGGTGACTAGGCTACACAATGAGCAGTTCTTC. It translates to CSAVTRLHNEQFF. The chain combines TRBV29-1 with TRBJ2-1; tentative D call: TRBD2 (6 bases). The V end was cut by 7 bases, the J end by 5 bases, with 15 bases between. The germline CDR1 and CDR2 sequences are SQVTM and ANQGSEA. The CDR3 extends over 13 amino acids.

V gene TRBV27 combines with J gene TRBJ2-1; TRBD2 aligns across 7 bases. Trimming at V came to 5 bases and at J to 9 bases, leaving 16 bases not matched to a gene. CDR1 is MNHEY and CDR2 is SMNVEV in the germline V gene (reference sequence). The CDR3 covers 16 residues. In nucleotides, the CDR3 is TGTGCCAGCAGTACTCCCCGAATGACTAGCCGAAGTGAGCAGTTCTTC. As protein: CASSTPRMTSRSEQFF.

By share, this clonotype ranks as medium-sized. The CDR3 region has the DNA TGTGCCAGCAGACGGGAGGCACATAATTCACCCCTCCACTTT. Translating gives CASRREAHNSPLHF. The J gene is TRBJ1-6, the V gene TRBV6-5; D unresolved. CDR1 MNHEY and CDR2 SVGAGI come from the germline V gene. V was clipped by 6 bases and J by 5 bases, with 11 bases between them. The CDR3 length is 14 residues.

The table lists this clonotype with many counts. The V gene is TRBV7-3, the J gene TRBJ2-1; the D is unclear. The CDR3 contains 15 residues. Trimming stripped 2 bases from V and 0 bases from J, with 8 bases between. Germline V gene data show CDR1 as SGHTA and CDR2 as FQGTGA. The CDR3 bases are TGTGCCAGCAGCTTAGTGGGAAGCTCCTACAATGAGCAGTTCTTC. It is translated as CASSLVGSSYNEQFF.